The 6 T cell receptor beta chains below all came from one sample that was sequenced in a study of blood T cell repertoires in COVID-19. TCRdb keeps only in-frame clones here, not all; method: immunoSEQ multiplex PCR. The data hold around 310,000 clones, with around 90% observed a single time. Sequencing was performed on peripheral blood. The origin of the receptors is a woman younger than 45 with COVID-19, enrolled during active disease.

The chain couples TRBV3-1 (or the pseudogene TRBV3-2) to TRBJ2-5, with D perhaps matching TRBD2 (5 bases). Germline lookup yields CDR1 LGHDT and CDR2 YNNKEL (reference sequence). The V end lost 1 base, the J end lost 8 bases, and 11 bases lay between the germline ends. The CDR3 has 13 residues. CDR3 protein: CASSQAGGETQYF. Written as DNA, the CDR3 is TGTGCCAGCAGCCAAGCAGGAGGAGAAACCCAGTACTTC.

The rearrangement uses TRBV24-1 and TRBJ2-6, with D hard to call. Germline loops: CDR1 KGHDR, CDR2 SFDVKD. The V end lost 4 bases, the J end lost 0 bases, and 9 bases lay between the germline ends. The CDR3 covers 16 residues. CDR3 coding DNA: TGTGCCACCAGTGAGTCAGGATTCTCTGGGGCCAACGTCCTGACTTTC. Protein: CATSESGFSGANVLTF.

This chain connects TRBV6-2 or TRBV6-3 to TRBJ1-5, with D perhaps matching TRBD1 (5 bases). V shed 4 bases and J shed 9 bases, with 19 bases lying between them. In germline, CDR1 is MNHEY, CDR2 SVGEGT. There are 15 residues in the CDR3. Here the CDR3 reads CASSSGTGGLGPQHF. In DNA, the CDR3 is TGTGCCAGCAGTTCAGGGACCGGGGGTTTAGGGCCCCAGCATTTT.

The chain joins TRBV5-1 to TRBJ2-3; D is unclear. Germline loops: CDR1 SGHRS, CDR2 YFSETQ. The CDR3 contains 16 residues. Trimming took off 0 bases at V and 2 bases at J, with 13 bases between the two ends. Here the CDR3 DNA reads TGCGCCAGCAGCTTGGTTCAGCGATATAACACAGATACGCAGTATTTT. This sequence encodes CASSLVQRYNTDTQYF.

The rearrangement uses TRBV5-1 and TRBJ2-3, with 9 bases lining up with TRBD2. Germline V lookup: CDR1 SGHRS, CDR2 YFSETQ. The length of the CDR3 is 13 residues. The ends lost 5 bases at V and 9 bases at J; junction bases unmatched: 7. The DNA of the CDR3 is TGCGCCAGCAGGGCGGGAGGGGCCGGGACGCAGTATTTT. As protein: CASRAGGAGTQYF.

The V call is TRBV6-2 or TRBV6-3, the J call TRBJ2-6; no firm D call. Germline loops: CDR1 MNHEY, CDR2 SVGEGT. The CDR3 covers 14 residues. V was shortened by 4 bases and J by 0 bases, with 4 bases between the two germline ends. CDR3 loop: CASSFSSGANVLTF. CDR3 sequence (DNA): TGTGCCAGCAGTTTCAGCTCTGGGGCCAACGTCCTGACTTTC.